The rows below give T cell receptor beta chains drawn from one sample of a study of cytomegalovirus exposure and HLA in healthy donors. The protocol was immunoSEQ multiplex PCR, while the TCRdb copy is restricted to in-frame clones and leaves out a portion. Here the sample table reports approximately 58,000 clones. The source material was PBMCs. Receptor source: a man aged 18 to 30 in good health and CMV-seropositive. CDR3s include the opening cysteine and the closing phenylalanine or tryptophan. Each record gives: V gene, J gene, CDR3 length, D gene, CDR3 protein, CDR3 DNA. D genes are given only for firm matches.

>TRBV5-4|TRBJ2-1|16|TRBD2
CASTRPSGTSYNEQFF
TGTGCCAGCACCCGACCCTCCGGGACTAGCTACAATGAGCAGTTCTTC
>TRBV28|TRBJ2-5|13|TRBD1
CASLQGGGETQYF
TGTGCCAGCTTACAGGGGGGCGGGGAGACCCAGTACTTC
>TRBV28|TRBJ2-1|17|TRBD1
CASSFPSDRDSYNEQFF
TGTGCCAGCAGTTTCCCATCGGACAGGGACTCCTACAATGAGCAGTTCTTC
>TRBV9|TRBJ2-2|12|NA
CASSANTGELFF
TGTGCCAGCAGCGCCAATACCGGGGAGCTGTTTTTT
>TRBV7-9|TRBJ2-7|19|NA
CASSLIGGSGVGGYDEQYF
TGTGCCAGCAGCTTAATTGGTGGGTCAGGGGTTGGGGGCTACGACGAGCAGTACTTC
>TRBV27|TRBJ1-2|13|NA
CASSFEANYGYTF
TGTGCCAGCAGTTTTGAGGCTAACTATGGCTACACCTTC
>TRBV6-1|TRBJ1-1|14|TRBD1
CASRAGTGDTEAFF
TGTGCCAGCAGGGCCGGGACAGGGGACACTGAAGCTTTCTTT
>TRBV6-1|TRBJ1-5|14|NA
CASRGLALDQPQHF
TGTGCCAGCAGGGGCCTGGCGTTGGATCAGCCCCAGCATTTT
>TRBV27|TRBJ1-2|16|TRBD1
CASSSFLDRGLDGYTF
TGTGCCAGCAGTTCCTTCCTAGACAGGGGGCTCGATGGCTACACCTTC
>TRBV7-8|TRBJ1-2|14|NA
CASSIGVLNYGYTF
TGTGCCAGCAGCATCGGGGTCCTTAACTATGGCTACACCTTC
>TRBV11-3|TRBJ2-3|16|NA
CASSLVDWRATDTQYF
TGTGCCAGCAGCTTAGTCGATTGGCGGGCCACAGATACGCAGTATTTT
>TRBV5-4|TRBJ1-2|13|NA
CASSFARGLGYTF
TGTGCCAGCAGTTTCGCCAGGGGCCTCGGCTACACCTTC
>TRBV4-2|TRBJ2-1|15|TRBD2
CASSTSGEQYNEQFF
TGTGCCAGCAGCACTAGCGGGGAGCAATACAATGAGCAGTTCTTC
>TRBV19|TRBJ2-1|15|TRBD1
CASSPGTGGYNEQFF
TGTGCCAGTAGCCCCGGGACAGGGGGCTACAATGAGCAGTTCTTC
>TRBV19|TRBJ2-3|15|NA
CASSRGGGSTDTQYF
TGTGCCAGTAGTAGGGGGGGCGGTAGCACAGATACGCAGTATTTT
>TRBV5-4|TRBJ1-2|12|NA
CASSSETGLNTF
TGTGCCAGCAGCTCGGAGACGGGTCTCAACACCTTC
>TRBV19|TRBJ2-5|16|TRBD2
CASSTTSGRGSETQYF
TGTGCCAGTAGTACCACTAGCGGGAGAGGTTCAGAGACCCAGTACTTC
>TRBV7-2|TRBJ2-7|16|NA
CASSLASISRAGEQYF
TGTGCCAGCAGCTTAGCGTCGATTAGCCGGGCGGGCGAGCAGTACTTC
>TRBV2|TRBJ2-3|12|NA
CASTGYTDTQYF
TGTGCCAGCACAGGGTATACAGATACGCAGTATTTT
>TRBV5-4|TRBJ2-7|15|TRBD1
CASSLPGTGGAEQYF
TGTGCCAGCAGCTTACCCGGGACAGGGGGCGCCGAGCAGTACTTC
>TRBV6-4|TRBJ1-2|13|NA
CASSARGGYGYTF
TGTGCCAGCAGTGCCCGGGGGGGCTATGGCTACACCTTC
>TRBV5-1|TRBJ1-1|16|TRBD1
CASSLDLTGANTEAFF
TGCGCCAGCAGCTTAGACCTTACAGGGGCGAACACTGAAGCTTTCTTT
>TRBV2|TRBJ2-2|13|TRBD2
CASRIGLAGELFF
TGTGCCAGCAGGATTGGACTAGCCGGGGAGCTGTTTTTT
>TRBV6-4|TRBJ2-3|15|TRBD2
CASSRLAGASDTQYF
TGTGCCAGCAGTCGACTAGCGGGAGCGAGTGATACGCAGTATTTT
>TRBV29-1|TRBJ1-1|12|NA
CSAKERGTEAFF
TGCAGCGCGAAGGAAAGGGGGACTGAAGCTTTCTTT
>TRBV4-2|TRBJ2-3|19|TRBD2
CASSPRTSGSIPSTDTQYF
TGTGCCAGCAGCCCCAGGACTAGCGGGAGTATCCCCAGCACAGATACGCAGTATTTT
>TRBV10-1|TRBJ2-3|16|TRBD2
CASSESGVAGSDTQYF
TGCGCCAGCAGTGAGTCAGGGGTAGCGGGATCAGATACGCAGTATTTT